The sequence of this T cell receptor beta chain was determined in a study of cytomegalovirus exposure and HLA in healthy donors. Study-level information: Counted in an early data release were roughly 81 million unique TCRs from HLA-typed donors.

Regarding this clone: What it binds is unknown.

It was with 60 Vbeta and 13 Jbeta primers that the PCR ran. The repertoire was sequenced with immunoSEQ multiplex PCR; TCRdb's copy has only in-frame clones and lacks some. The sample records 150,000 to 200,000 clones, 84% being singletons. Notes on the study in general: Earlier analysis found most TCR beta V segments productive about 87% or about 30% of the time.

The V end was cut by 0 bases, the J end by 10 bases, with 15 bases between. Germline-derived CDR1 and CDR2 are LNHDA and SQIVND (reference sequence). The CDR3 length is 15 residues. Sequenced input: PBMCs. The source is a girl aged 2-10 years in good health and CMV-seropositive. The rearrangement joins TRBV19 to TRBJ1-4; D is possibly TRBD1 (6 bases). CDR3 region: CASSIDTVRGGKLFF. The CDR3 region has the DNA TGTGCCAGTAGTATAGATACTGTCAGGGGCGGAAAACTGTTTTTT.